Shown below are 9 T cell receptor beta chains from a single sample sequenced in a study of cytomegalovirus exposure and HLA in healthy donors. The PCR employed 60 Vbeta primers together with 13 Jbeta primers. Data came from immunoSEQ multiplex PCR; TCRdb stores just in-frame clones and leaves some out. Of about 99,000 clones in the sample, roughly 75% were seen once. Sequencing was performed on PBMCs. The source of these receptors is a woman aged 40 to 55 in good health and CMV-seronegative.

This clone was picked up one time. The chain carries TRBV27 and TRBJ1-1; 8 bases match TRBD1. The CDR3 extends over 14 amino acids. Trimming at V came to 5 bases and at J to 4 bases, leaving 6 bases not matched to a gene. CDR1 and CDR2 from the germline V gene are MNHEY and SMNVEV (reference sequence). CDR3 loop: CASSPNRGGTEAFF. The CDR3 DNA follows: TGTGCCAGCAGTCCCAACAGGGGGGGCACTGAAGCTTTCTTT.

The V and J genes are TRBV11-2 and TRBJ1-5; 7 nucleotides align to TRBD1. This CDR3 region has 18 residues. Germline values: CDR1 SGHAT, CDR2 FQNNGV. The V and J ends lost 2 bases and 5 bases, in that order; junction bases with no gene match: 15. Here the CDR3 reads CASSLLLFRGNSDQPQHF. CDR3 DNA sequence: TGTGCCAGCAGCTTATTGCTCTTCAGGGGGAATTCAGATCAGCCCCAGCATTTT.

The gene calls are TRBV6-5 and TRBJ1-6; TRBD1 matches 10 bases. Germline CDR1 and CDR2: MNHEY and SVGAGI. The CDR3 consists of 14 residues. V shed 5 bases and J 7 bases; nucleotides not matched to a gene: 2. CDR3 DNA: TGTGCCAGCAGTAGGGACAGGGGAAATTCACCCCTCCACTTT. It codes for CASSRDRGNSPLHF.

The CDR3 is CASSPSAGIRNTIYF. The DNA for the CDR3 is TGTGCCAGCAGCCCCTCGGCGGGGATTAGAAACACCATATATTTT. V and J are TRBV7-2 and TRBJ1-3; D gene ambiguous. The CDR3 is 15 residues long. The V end was cut by 5 bases, the J end by 5 bases, with 16 bases between. CDR1 is SGHTA, CDR2 FQGNSA, per germline.

This chain links TRBV6-5 with TRBJ2-2; TRBD1 aligns across 7 bases. CDR1 MNHEY and CDR2 SVGAGI come from the germline V gene. The ends lost 6 bases at V and 4 bases at J; junction bases unmatched: 8. The CDR3 has 15 amino acids. The DNA for the CDR3 is TGTGCCAGCAGACAAAGACAGGGATTCACCGGGGAGCTGTTTTTT. As protein: CASRQRQGFTGELFF.

The V call is TRBV13, the J call TRBJ2-1; possible D gene TRBD2, 5 bases. V shed 2 bases and J shed 0 bases, with 8 bases lying between them. The CDR3 loop spans 15 amino acids. Germline assignment: CDR1 PRHDT and CDR2 FYEKMQ (reference sequence). The DNA for the CDR3 is TGTGCCAGCAGCTTAAGGAGCGGCTCCTACAATGAGCAGTTCTTC. Translated, it gives CASSLRSGSYNEQFF.

The genes are TRBV7-9 and TRBJ2-5, with D possibly TRBD2 on 5 matching bases. With 6 bases removed from V and 5 bases from J, the gap between germline ends came to 10 bases. This CDR3 contains 12 residues. Germline V gives CDR1 SEHNR, CDR2 FQNEAQ (reference sequence). The CDR3, as DNA: TGTGCCAGCAGGTCTACGGGGGAGACCCAGTACTTC. This gives the protein CASRSTGETQYF.

The chain has TRBV9 and TRBJ1-2, with D maybe TRBD1 (6 bases). This CDR3 is built from 15 residues. V shed 0 bases and J shed 3 bases, with 12 bases lying between them. The V gene's germline CDR1 is SGDLS and CDR2 YYNGEE. The CDR3 spells CASSVDSGTYYGYTF. The CDR3 DNA reads TGTGCCAGCAGCGTAGACTCCGGGACATACTATGGCTACACCTTC.

The V and J genes are TRBV19 and TRBJ1-1; perhaps TRBD1 as D (5 bases). The V end was cut by 7 bases, the J end by 4 bases, with 13 bases between. CDR3 length equals 13 residues. CDR1 and CDR2 (germline): LNHDA, SQIVND (reference sequence). The CDR3 protein is CASTYGGGTEAFF. CDR3 in DNA: TGTGCCAGTACCTACGGGGGAGGCACTGAAGCTTTCTTT.